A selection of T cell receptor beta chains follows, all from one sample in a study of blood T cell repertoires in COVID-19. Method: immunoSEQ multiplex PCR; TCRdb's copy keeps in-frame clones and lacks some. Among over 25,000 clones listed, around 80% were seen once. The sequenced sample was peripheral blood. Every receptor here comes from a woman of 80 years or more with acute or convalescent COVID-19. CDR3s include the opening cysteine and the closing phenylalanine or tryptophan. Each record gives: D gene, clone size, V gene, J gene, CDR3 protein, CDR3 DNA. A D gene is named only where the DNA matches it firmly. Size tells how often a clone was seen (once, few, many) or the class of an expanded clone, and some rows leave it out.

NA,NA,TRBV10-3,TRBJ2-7,CATRGQLSYEQYF,TGTGCCACCAGGGGACAACTATCCTACGAGCAGTACTTC
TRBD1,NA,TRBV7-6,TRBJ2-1,CASSIDRGGNEQFF,TGTGCCAGCAGCATCGACAGGGGCGGCAATGAGCAGTTCTTC
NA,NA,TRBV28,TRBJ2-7,CATGGLYEQYF,TGTGCCACAGGTGGGTTATACGAGCAGTACTTC
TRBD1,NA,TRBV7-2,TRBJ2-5,CASSQGQGVIQETQYF,TGTGCCAGCAGCCAAGGACAGGGGGTAATCCAAGAGACCCAGTACTTC
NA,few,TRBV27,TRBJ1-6,CASSLWQGDSPLHF,TGTGCCAGCAGTTTGTGGCAGGGTGATTCACCCCTCCACTTT
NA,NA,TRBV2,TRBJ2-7,CASTAGWYEQYF,TGTGCCAGCACGGCGGGCTGGTACGAGCAGTACTTC
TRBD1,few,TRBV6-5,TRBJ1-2,CASSYRDSNYGYTF,TGTGCCAGCAGTTACAGGGACAGTAACTATGGCTACACCTTC
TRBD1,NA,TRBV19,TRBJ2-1,CASSIGGQPQFF,TGTGCCAGTAGTATAGGGGGACAGCCCCAGTTCTTC
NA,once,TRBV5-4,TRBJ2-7,CASSLESTQREQYF,TGTGCCAGCAGCTTGGAGTCCACCCAGCGCGAGCAGTACTTC
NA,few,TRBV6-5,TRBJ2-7,CASSRDSLVGYEQYF,TGTGCCAGCAGCCGCGACAGCCTGGTTGGCTACGAGCAGTACTTC
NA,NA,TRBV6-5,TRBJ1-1,CASNRNTEAFF,TGTGCCAGCAACAGAAACACTGAAGCTTTCTTT
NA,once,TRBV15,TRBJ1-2,CATSSSGQHYGYTF,TGTGCCACCAGCAGTTCAGGGCAGCACTATGGCTACACCTTC
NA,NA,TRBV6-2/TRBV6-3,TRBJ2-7,CASSLPRGYEQYF,TGTGCCAGCAGTCTTCCCCGGGGGTACGAGCAGTACTTC
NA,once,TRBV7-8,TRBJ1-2,CASSLGGEVSGYTF,TGTGCCAGCAGCTTAGGGGGAGAGGTCTCTGGCTACACCTTC
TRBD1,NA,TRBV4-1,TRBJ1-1,CASSQGEQGVAGAFF,TGCGCCAGCAGCCAAGGGGAACAGGGGGTGGCAGGAGCTTTCTTT
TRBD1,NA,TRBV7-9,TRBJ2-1,CASSLDRGPYNEQFF,TGTGCCAGCAGCTTAGACAGGGGACCTTACAATGAGCAGTTCTTC
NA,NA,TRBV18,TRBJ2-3,CASSPPGGGLTDTQYF,TGTGCCAGCTCACCTCCCGGCGGGGGCCTCACAGATACGCAGTATTTT
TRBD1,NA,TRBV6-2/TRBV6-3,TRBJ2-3,CASSLWDRGTDTQYF,TGTGCCAGCAGTCTTTGGGACAGGGGAACAGATACGCAGTATTTT
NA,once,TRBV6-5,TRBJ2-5,CASSYSGQGQETQYF,TGTGCCAGCAGTTACTCGGGGCAGGGACAAGAGACCCAGTACTTC
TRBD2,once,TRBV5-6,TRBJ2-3,CASSLDSLAGMQYF,TGTGCCAGCAGCTTGGATTCCCTAGCGGGTATGCAGTATTTT
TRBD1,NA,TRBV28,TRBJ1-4,CASSSPTGGGEKLFF,TGTGCCAGCAGTTCCCCCACAGGGGGCGGTGAAAAACTGTTTTTT
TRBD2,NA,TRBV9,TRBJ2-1,CASSVAGGPSNEQFF,TGTGCCAGCAGCGTAGCGGGGGGGCCATCGAATGAGCAGTTCTTC
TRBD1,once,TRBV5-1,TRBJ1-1,CASSTGTGAFF,TGCGCCAGCAGCACCGGGACAGGAGCTTTCTTT
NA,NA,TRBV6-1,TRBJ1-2,CASSEGDWGARYTF,TGTGCCAGCAGTGAAGGGGATTGGGGCGCCCGCTACACCTTC
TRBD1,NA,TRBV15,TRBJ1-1,CATSSRDRGYTEAFF,TGTGCCACCAGCTCGCGGGACAGGGGGTACACTGAAGCTTTCTTT
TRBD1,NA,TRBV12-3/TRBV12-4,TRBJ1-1,CASSFDRASVAFF,TGTGCCAGCAGTTTCGACAGGGCGTCGGTCGCTTTCTTT
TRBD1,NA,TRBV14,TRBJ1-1,CASSQAGQGIMNTEAFF,TGTGCCAGCAGCCAAGCAGGACAGGGGATAATGAACACTGAAGCTTTCTTT
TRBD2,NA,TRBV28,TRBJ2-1,CASSLGLAGSYNEQFF,TGTGCCAGCAGTTTAGGACTAGCGGGATCCTACAATGAGCAGTTCTTC
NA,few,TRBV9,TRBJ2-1,CASSVGGGEPEQFF,TGTGCCAGCAGCGTAGGCGGCGGGGAGCCTGAGCAGTTCTTC
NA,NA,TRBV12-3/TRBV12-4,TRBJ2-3,CASSPFLENTQYF,TGTGCCAGCAGTCCATTCCTAGAAAATACGCAGTATTTT
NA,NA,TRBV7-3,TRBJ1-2,CASSLTGGWGYTF,TGTGCCAGCAGCTTAACAGGGGGTTGGGGCTACACCTTC
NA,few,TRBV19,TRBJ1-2,CASSIWRAFSDGYTF,TGTGCCAGTAGTATTTGGAGGGCTTTCTCGGATGGCTACACCTTC
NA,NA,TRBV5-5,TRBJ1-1,CASSTVVGPNTEAFF,TGTGCCAGCAGCACTGTTGTGGGGCCCAACACTGAAGCTTTCTTT
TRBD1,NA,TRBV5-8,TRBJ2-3,CASSLAGTGVADTQYF,TGTGCCAGCAGCTTGGCCGGGACAGGGGTGGCAGATACGCAGTATTTT
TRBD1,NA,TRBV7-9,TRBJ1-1,CASSDRDTEAFF,TGTGCCAGTTCGGACAGGGACACTGAAGCTTTCTTT
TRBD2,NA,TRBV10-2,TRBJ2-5,CATSPSGPRGVTQYF,TGCGCCACCTCTCCTAGCGGGCCCCGGGGGGTGACCCAGTACTTC
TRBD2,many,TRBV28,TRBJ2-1,CASSPLYLSGTTKREQFF,TGTGCCAGCAGTCCTCTTTACCTTAGCGGGACGACCAAGCGTGAGCAGTTCTTC
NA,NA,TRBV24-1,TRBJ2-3,CATSDFAESTDTQYF,TGTGCCACCAGTGATTTCGCAGAAAGCACAGATACGCAGTATTTT
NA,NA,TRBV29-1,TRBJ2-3,CSVARRGIDTDTQYF,TGCAGCGTTGCGAGAAGAGGGATAGATACAGATACGCAGTATTTT
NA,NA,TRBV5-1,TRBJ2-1,CASLGQGGNEQFF,TGCGCCAGCTTGGGGCAGGGGGGCAATGAGCAGTTCTTC
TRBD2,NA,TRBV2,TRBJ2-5,CASSGLAGPLIETQYF,TGTGCCAGCAGTGGGCTAGCGGGGCCATTAATAGAGACCCAGTACTTC
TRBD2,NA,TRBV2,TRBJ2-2,CASNLAGPYTGELFF,TGTGCCAGCAACCTAGCGGGACCTTACACCGGGGAGCTGTTTTTT
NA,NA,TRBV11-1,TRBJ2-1,CASSLAGGKRHEQFF,TGTGCCAGCAGCTTAGCGGGAGGAAAGAGGCATGAGCAGTTCTTC
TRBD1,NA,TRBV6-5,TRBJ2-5,CASSSDRGQQETQYF,TGTGCCAGCAGTTCAGACAGGGGTCAGCAAGAGACCCAGTACTTC
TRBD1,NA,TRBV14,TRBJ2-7,CASSHLGQAYEQYF,TGTGCCAGCAGCCACCTCGGACAGGCCTACGAGCAGTACTTC
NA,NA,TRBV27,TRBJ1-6,CASSFSLNNSPLHF,TGTGCCAGCAGTTTCTCGTTAAATAATTCACCCCTCCACTTT
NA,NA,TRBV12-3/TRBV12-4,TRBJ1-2,CASRTTGFYGYTF,TGTGCCAGCAGGACGACAGGATTCTATGGCTACACCTTC
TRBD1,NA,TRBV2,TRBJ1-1,CASSESGTGRTEAFF,TGTGCCAGCAGTGAAAGCGGGACAGGGCGCACTGAAGCTTTCTTT
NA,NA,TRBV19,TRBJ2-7,CASSISAGRGEQYF,TGTGCCAGTAGTATTTCGGCGGGAAGAGGCGAGCAGTACTTC
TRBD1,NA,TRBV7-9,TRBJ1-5,CASSLQQGLGNQPQHF,TGTGCCAGCAGCCTCCAACAGGGGCTAGGCAATCAGCCCCAGCATTTT
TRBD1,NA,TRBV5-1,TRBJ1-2,CASSLRQGEGGYTF,TGCGCCAGCAGCTTGCGACAGGGGGAGGGAGGCTACACCTTC
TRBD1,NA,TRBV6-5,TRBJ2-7,CASCDPGTGKYEQYF,TGTGCCAGCTGCGATCCCGGGACAGGGAAATACGAGCAGTACTTC
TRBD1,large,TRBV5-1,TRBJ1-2,CASSLEGQGTDGYTF,TGCGCCAGCAGCTTGGAGGGACAGGGGACCGATGGCTACACCTTC